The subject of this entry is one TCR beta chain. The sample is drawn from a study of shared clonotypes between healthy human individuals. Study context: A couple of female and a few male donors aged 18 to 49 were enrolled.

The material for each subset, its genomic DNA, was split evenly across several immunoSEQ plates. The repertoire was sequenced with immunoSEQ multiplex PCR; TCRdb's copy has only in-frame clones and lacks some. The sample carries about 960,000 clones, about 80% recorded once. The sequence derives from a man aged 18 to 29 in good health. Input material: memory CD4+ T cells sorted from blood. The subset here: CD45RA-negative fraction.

The CDR3 spells CATSAWGILAGGNTGELFF. The CDR3 bases are TGTGCCACCAGCGCCTGGGGAATTCTAGCGGGGGGGAACACCGGGGAGCTGTTTTTT. The chain uses TRBV15 and TRBJ2-2, with TRBD2 matching 11 bases. Germline V CDR1 and CDR2: LNHNV, YYDKDF (reference sequence). V shed 5 bases and J 1 base; nucleotides not matched to a gene: 12. This CDR3 is 19 amino acids long.